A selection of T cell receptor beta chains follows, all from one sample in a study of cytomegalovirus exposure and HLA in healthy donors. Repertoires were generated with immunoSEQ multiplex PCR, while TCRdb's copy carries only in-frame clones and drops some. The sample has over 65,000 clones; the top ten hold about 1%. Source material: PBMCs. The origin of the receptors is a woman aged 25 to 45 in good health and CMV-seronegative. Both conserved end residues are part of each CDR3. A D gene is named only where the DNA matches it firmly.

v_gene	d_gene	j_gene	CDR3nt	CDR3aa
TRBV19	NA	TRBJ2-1	TGTGCCAGTAGTATATCCGACAATGAGCAGTTCTTC	CASSISDNEQFF
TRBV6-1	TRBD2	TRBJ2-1	TGTGCCAGCAGTGTTAGCGCTAGCGGGATGTCCTACAATGAGCAGTTCTTC	CASSVSASGMSYNEQFF
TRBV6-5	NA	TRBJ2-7	TGTGCCAGCAGTTATACGACTGGTGTCTCCTACGAGCAGTACTTC	CASSYTTGVSYEQYF
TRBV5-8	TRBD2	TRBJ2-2	TGTGCCAGCAGCTCGGGACTAGCGGGAGCCACCGGGGAGCTGTTTTTT	CASSSGLAGATGELFF
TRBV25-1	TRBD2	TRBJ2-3	TGTGCCAGCAGTGAATTGGGCGGGGGGGCGTTAGCAGATACGCAGTATTTT	CASSELGGGALADTQYF
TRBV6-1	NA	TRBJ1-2	TGTGCCAGCAGGGCCGCGGGAAACTATGGCTACACCTTC	CASRAAGNYGYTF
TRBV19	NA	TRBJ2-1	TGTGCCAGTAGTCGGGGACTACTAGGGGGCAATGAGCAGTTCTTC	CASSRGLLGGNEQFF
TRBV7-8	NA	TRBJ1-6	TGTGCCAGCAGCTTAAGAAGGAGCTCCTATAATTCACCCCTCCACTTT	CASSLRRSSYNSPLHF
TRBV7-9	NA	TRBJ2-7	TGTGCCAGCAGCCCTAGGGGGTCCGGGGGGCTTGTATACGAGCAGTACTTC	CASSPRGSGGLVYEQYF
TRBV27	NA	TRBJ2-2	TGTGCCAGCACCGAACCGGGGACCGGGGAGCTGTTTTTT	CASTEPGTGELFF
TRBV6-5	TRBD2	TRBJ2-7	TGTGCCAGCAGCCCCGGACTAGGCCCCTACGAGCAGTACTTC	CASSPGLGPYEQYF
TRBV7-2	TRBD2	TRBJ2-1	TGTGCCAGCAGCCTAGCGGGGGGTTTTGGTGAGCAGTTCTTC	CASSLAGGFGEQFF
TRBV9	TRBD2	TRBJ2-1	TGTGCCAGCAGCGGTAAGCCGGGACTAGTAGCCCCGAGCTCCTACAATGAGCAGTTCTTC	CASSGKPGLVAPSSYNEQFF
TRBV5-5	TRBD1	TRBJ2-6	TGTGCCAGCAGCTCGACAGGGCCTTGGGCCAACGTCCTGACTTTC	CASSSTGPWANVLTF
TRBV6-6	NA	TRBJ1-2	TGTGCCAGCAGTCAGATAACAGGGAATGGCTATGGCTACACCTTC	CASSQITGNGYGYTF
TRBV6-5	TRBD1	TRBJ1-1	TGTGCCAGCAGTTACTCAGGGGGCGCGCTGAACACTGAAGCTTTCTTT	CASSYSGGALNTEAFF
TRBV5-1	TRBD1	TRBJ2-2	TGCGCCAGCAGCCTTCGACAGGGTTGGGGGGAGCTGTTTTTT	CASSLRQGWGELFF
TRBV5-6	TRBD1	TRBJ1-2	TGTGCCAGCAGCTTGGATAGGGACAGTTACTACACCTTC	CASSLDRDSYYTF
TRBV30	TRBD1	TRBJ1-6	TGTGCCTGGCTTCCGACAGGGTTTAATTCACCCCTCCACTTT	CAWLPTGFNSPLHF
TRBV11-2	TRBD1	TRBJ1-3	TGTGCCAGCAGCCGCGAATCGACAGGGTACACCATATATTTT	CASSRESTGYTIYF
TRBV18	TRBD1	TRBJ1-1	TGTGCCAGCTCACCCGCCAGGGGGGACACTGAAGCGTTCTTT	CASSPARGDTEAFF
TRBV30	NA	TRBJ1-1	TGTGCCTGGAGTGTAGAGCTGAACACTGAAGCTTTCTTT	CAWSVELNTEAFF
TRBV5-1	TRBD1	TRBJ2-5	TGCGCCAGCAGCTTGGGAGGGGGCCGAGAGACCCAGTACTTC	CASSLGGGRETQYF
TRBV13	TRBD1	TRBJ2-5	TGTGCCAGCAGCTCGGGACAGGACCGCCAAGAGACCCAGTACTTC	CASSSGQDRQETQYF
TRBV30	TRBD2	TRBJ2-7	TGTGCCGGGAGTGAAGCGGGAGGTCTTGCCTACGAGCAGTACTTC	CAGSEAGGLAYEQYF